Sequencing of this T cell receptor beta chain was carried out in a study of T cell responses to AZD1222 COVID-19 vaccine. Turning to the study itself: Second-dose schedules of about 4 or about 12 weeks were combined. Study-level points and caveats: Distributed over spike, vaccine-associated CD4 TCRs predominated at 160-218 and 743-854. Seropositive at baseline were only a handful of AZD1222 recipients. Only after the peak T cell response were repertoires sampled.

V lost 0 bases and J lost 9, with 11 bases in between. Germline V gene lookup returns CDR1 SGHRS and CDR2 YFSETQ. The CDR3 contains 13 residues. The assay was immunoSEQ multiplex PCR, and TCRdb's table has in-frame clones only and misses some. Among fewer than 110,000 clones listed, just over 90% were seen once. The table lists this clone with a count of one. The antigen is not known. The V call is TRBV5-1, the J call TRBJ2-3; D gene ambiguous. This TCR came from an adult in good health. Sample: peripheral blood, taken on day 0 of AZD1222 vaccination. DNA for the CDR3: TGCGCCAGCAGCTTGGGTACGGCTGAAACGCAGTATTTT. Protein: CASSLGTAETQYF.